A single sample is the source of the 3 T cell receptor beta chains below, sequenced in a study of control samples from healthy donors and cancer patients. Repertoires were generated with immunoSEQ multiplex PCR, while TCRdb's copy carries only in-frame clones and drops some. The repertoire consists of some 140,000 clones, with about 85% occurring once and the leading ten covering 8.7%. Sequenced sample: blood. Receptors were obtained from a woman aged 25-40 years in good health.

The chain is built from TRBV9 and TRBJ2-7; a possible D gene is TRBD2 (6 bases). In germline, CDR1 is SGDLS, CDR2 YYNGEE. Trimming pared 0 bases from V and 0 bases from J, leaving 10 bases between. The CDR3 is made up of 15 amino acids. The CDR3 DNA reads as TGTGCCAGCAGCGTAGACTCTAGCGTCTCCTACGAGCAGTACTTC. It is translated as CASSVDSSVSYEQYF.

The chain couples TRBV27 to TRBJ2-1; D gene ambiguous. The germline V gene has CDR1 MNHEY and CDR2 SMNVEV (reference sequence). The V end lost 6 bases, the J end lost 4 bases, and 13 bases lay between the germline ends. CDR3 length: 14 amino acids. CDR3 in amino acids: CASRPADVYNEQFF. In nucleotides, the CDR3 is TGTGCCAGCAGGCCGGCGGACGTATACAATGAGCAGTTCTTC.

V and J are TRBV11-2 and TRBJ1-1; 8 bases map to TRBD1. V shed 5 bases, J shed 1 base, and the junction held 12 bases outside the gene matches. The CDR3 runs to 17 residues. CDR1 SGHAT and CDR2 FQNNGV come from the germline V gene. As DNA, the CDR3 is TGTGCCAGCAGCCCCCTGAGGACAGGGCTTAGGAACACTGAAGCTTTCTTT. Amino acid sequence: CASSPLRTGLRNTEAFF.